This section outlines one T cell receptor beta chain sequence together with its context. Losses at the gene ends were 0 bases for V and 6 bases for J; bases not matched to a gene: 4. Per the germline V gene, CDR1 is KGHSH and CDR2 is LQKENI. The CDR3 is 16 amino acids. The memory fraction was CD4+CD45RO+CD25- cells. Semi-nested PCR with Nested Universal Primer A followed constant-region reverse priming of full-length variable regions. Via MiXCR, TCRdb re-called the 5' RACE reads, giving one row per CDR3 protein. The sample lists approximately 40,000 distinct CDR3 sequences; over 25% were seen once. The sample taken for sequencing was tumor-infiltrating memory CD4+ T cells sorted from the breast tumor. The subset is: memory CD4+ T cells, CD4+CD45RO+CD25-. The chain joins TRBV18 to TRBJ2-4, with 11 bases fitting TRBD2. This sequence originates from a female donor with breast cancer. CDR3 DNA: TGTGCCAGCTCACCACCCGGGACTAGCGGACTAAACATTCAGTACTTC. It encodes CASSPPGTSGLNIQYF.